The 26 T cell receptor beta chains in this list originate from one sample, sequenced in a study of T-cell reconstitution after alpha-beta-depleted transplantation in children. Preparing the TCRbeta library involved the use of unique molecular identifiers. TCRdb reanalysed the PCR reads using MiXCR and keeps one entry per CDR3 protein. The sample consists of more than 200,000 distinct CDR3 sequences, approximately 17% of them appearing once. The material was PBMCs, mostly from graft donor cells, obtained 360 days after TCRalphabeta/CD19-depleted stem cell transplant. All receptors come from a male patient aged 2-10 years who had a stem cell transplant for acute lymphoblastic leukemia, so the T cells may come from the graft donor.

The V gene is TRBV29-1, the J gene TRBJ2-1; 7 positions agree with TRBD1. The germline V gene has CDR1 SQVTM and CDR2 ANQGSEA. J gave up 8 bases and V 4 bases, and 11 bases lay outside the gene matches. This CDR3 has 14 amino acids. The CDR3: CSVVSRGYVDEQFF. The CDR3 DNA reads as TGCAGCGTTGTTTCCAGGGGGTATGTCGATGAGCAGTTCTTC.

This clonotype turned up a few times. The V and J genes are TRBV6-5 and TRBJ2-7; the D is unclear. This CDR3 is 15 amino acids long. From germline, CDR1 is MNHEY and CDR2 SVGAGI. Between the trimmed V and J ends, which lost 2 bases and 6 bases, there was a span of 17 bases. The CDR3 bases are TGTGCCAGCAGTTACACACCTCGGGCTGGTTTCGAGCAGTACTTC. This translates into CASSYTPRAGFEQYF.

CDR3 residues: CATSRVDTNYGYTF. The CDR3 DNA reads as TGTGCCACCAGCAGAGTGGACACTAACTATGGCTACACCTTC. This chain connects TRBV15 to TRBJ1-2; possible D gene TRBD1, 5 bases. Trimming shortened V by 1 base and J by 0 bases, and 6 bases separated the two germline ends. This CDR3 is 14 amino acids long. Per the germline V gene, CDR1 is LNHNV and CDR2 is YYDKDF (reference sequence).

This clonotype has a handful of counts. The CDR3 region is CAIRVTSGRNTGELFF. The CDR3 coding sequence is TGTGCCATCAGGGTCACTAGCGGGAGGAACACCGGGGAGCTGTTTTTT. The gene calls are TRBV10-3 and TRBJ2-2, with TRBD2 identical over 11 bases. The V segment lost 6 bases and the J segment 1 base; nucleotides outside the gene matches: 4. CDR3 length: 16 amino acids. Germline CDR1 and CDR2: ENHRY and SYGVKD.

The rearrangement uses TRBV5-6 and TRBJ2-4; TRBD2 is a possible D gene (5 bases). Germline lookup yields CDR1 SGHDT and CDR2 YYEEEE. The CDR3 covers 16 residues. V lost 0 bases and J 0 bases, leaving 10 bases between the germline ends. The CDR3 protein is CASSLAWTEAKNIQYF. CDR3 nucleotides: TGTGCCAGCAGCTTGGCCTGGACTGAAGCCAAAAACATTCAGTACTTC.

This clonotype was found a few times. This chain links TRBV29-1 with TRBJ1-5, with a possible D match to TRBD1 (5 bases). V dropped 4 bases and J dropped 7 bases, with 14 bases sitting between them. The V gene's germline CDR1 is SQVTM and CDR2 ANQGSEA. This CDR3 contains 13 residues. This chain's CDR3 is CSVGDGGGQPQHF. CDR3 DNA: TGCAGCGTTGGGGATGGGGGAGGACAGCCCCAGCATTTT.

This chain links TRBV15 with TRBJ2-5; possible D gene TRBD1, 5 bases. CDR1 is LNHNV and CDR2 is YYDKDF in the germline V gene (reference sequence). The V gene lost 5 bases and the J gene lost 5 bases, with 21 bases spanning the gap. The length of the CDR3 is 16 residues. This CDR3 is CATSPARDRSIETQYF. The CDR3 DNA is TGTGCCACCAGCCCAGCCAGGGATCGAAGTATCGAGACCCAGTACTTC.

CDR3 bases: TGCGCCAGCAGCTTGGCCACCGGATTCCAAGAGACCCAGTACTTC. As protein: CASSLATGFQETQYF. The V call is TRBV5-1, the J call TRBJ2-5; no clear D gene. There are 15 residues in the CDR3. CDR1 and CDR2 (germline): SGHRS, YFSETQ. The V end was cut by 0 bases, the J end by 1 base, with 10 bases between.

The chain couples TRBV15 to TRBJ2-3; D could derive from TRBD1 or TRBD2 (5 bases each). From germline, CDR1 is LNHNV and CDR2 YYDKDF (reference sequence). Trimming took 0 bases from V and 7 from J, leaving 17 bases between them. CDR3 length: 16 residues. The CDR3 region is CATSREPGPTVYTQYF. The DNA for the CDR3 is TGTGCCACCAGCAGAGAACCGGGACCAACCGTATATACGCAGTATTTT.

The chain carries TRBV5-1 and TRBJ2-1; perhaps TRBD2 as D (7 bases). CDR3 size: 18 residues. V dropped 3 bases and J dropped 0 bases, with 19 bases sitting between them. Germline CDR1 reads SGHRS; CDR2 reads YFSETQ. The CDR3 loop is CASSWSWTGGLSYNEQFF. Written as DNA, the CDR3 is TGCGCCAGCAGCTGGTCGTGGACGGGGGGCCTCTCCTACAATGAGCAGTTCTTC.

The chain is built from TRBV12-3 or TRBV12-4 and TRBJ2-5; D not resolved. This CDR3 has 12 amino acids. V lost 6 bases and J lost 7, with 12 bases in between. The CDR3 DNA reads TGTGCCAGCAGCTACCTGCGTCGGACCCAGTACTTC. Translated, it gives CASSYLRRTQYF.

The chain links TRBV7-9 to TRBJ2-3; TRBD2 agrees at 10 bases. In germline, CDR1 is SEHNR, CDR2 FQNEAQ (reference sequence). This CDR3 region has 16 residues. Trimming removed 3 bases from V and 3 bases from J; junction bases left unmatched: 6. This CDR3 is CASSLDLAGETDTQYF. The CDR3, as DNA: TGTGCCAGCAGCTTGGACCTAGCGGGAGAAACAGATACGCAGTATTTT.

This clonotype came up a few times. The V call is TRBV7-8, the J call TRBJ2-1, with D possibly matching TRBD1 (6 bases). The V end lost 5 bases, the J end lost 6 bases, and 14 bases lay between the germline ends. The CDR3 extends over 14 amino acids. Per the germline V gene, CDR1 is SGHVS and CDR2 is FQNEAQ. The CDR3 nucleotides read TGTGCCAGCAGCGCTTTACAGGGTGGCAATGAGCAGTTCTTC. This encodes CASSALQGGNEQFF.

This clonotype was detected ten times or more. The V and J genes are TRBV12-3 or TRBV12-4 and TRBJ2-3; the D is unclear. This CDR3 region has 12 residues. Trimming removed 6 bases from V and 1 base from J, with 5 bases in between. CDR3 in amino acids: CASRPGTDTQYF. The CDR3 bases are TGTGCCAGCAGGCCAGGCACAGATACGCAGTATTTT.

This clonotype was observed a few times. The chain combines TRBV20-1 with TRBJ1-1, with 7 bases identical to TRBD1. The CDR3 spans 14 residues. CDR1 is DFQATT and CDR2 is SNEGSKA in the germline V gene (reference sequence). Here the CDR3 reads CRGNEGARDTEAFF. For the CDR3, the DNA is TGCAGGGGGAACGAGGGGGCGCGGGACACTGAAGCTTTCTTT.

Ten or more counts support this clonotype. This chain links TRBV6-4 with TRBJ2-3; TRBD2 matches 10 bases. The CDR3 has 15 residues. Germline V gives CDR1 MRHNA, CDR2 SNTAGT. V was pared by 2 bases and J by 4 bases, with 3 bases of the junction left unmatched. CDR3 in amino acids: CASSDASGGPDTQYF. Here the CDR3 DNA reads TGTGCCAGCAGTGACGCTAGCGGGGGACCAGATACGCAGTATTTT.

This clonotype was counted many times. The chain is built from TRBV5-1 and TRBJ2-1, with D tentatively TRBD2 (6 bases). The germline CDR1 and CDR2 sequences are SGHRS and YFSETQ. V lost 5 bases, J lost 7 bases, and 13 bases lay in between. CDR3 size: 13 residues. The CDR3 sequence is CASSPGVGNEQFF. The CDR3 DNA reads as TGCGCCAGCAGTCCGGGGGTCGGGAATGAGCAGTTCTTC.

The CDR3 reads CSARDGRFQETQYF. CDR3 nucleotides: TGCAGTGCTAGAGACGGACGGTTTCAAGAGACCCAGTACTTC. The J gene is TRBJ2-5, the V gene TRBV20-1; D not resolved. Trimming left V 0 bases short and J 2 bases short, with 10 bases between. The CDR3 is made up of 14 amino acids. From germline, CDR1 is DFQATT and CDR2 SNEGSKA (reference sequence).

This clonotype was detected a few times. The chain couples TRBV13 to TRBJ2-7; D unresolved. V was clipped by 2 bases and J by 2 bases, with 7 bases between them. Germline CDR1 is PRHDT and CDR2 is FYEKMQ (reference sequence). The CDR3 totals 13 residues. DNA of the CDR3: TGTGCCAGCAGCTTACCCCCCACCTACGAGCAGTACTTC. Protein sequence: CASSLPPTYEQYF. Complete variable domain (other parts from reference TRBV13 and TRBJ2-7): AAGVIQSPRHLIKEKRETATLKCYPIPRHDTVYWYQQGPGQDPQFLISFYEKMQSDKGSIPDRFSAQQFSDYHSELNMSSLELGDSALYFCASSLPPTYEQYFGPGTRLTVT.

V is TRBV20-1 and J is TRBJ2-2; the D is unclear. V was cut by 1 base and J by 9 bases, with 18 bases left in between. This CDR3 comprises 15 residues. The germline CDR1 and CDR2 sequences are DFQATT and SNEGSKA (reference sequence). CDR3 nucleotide sequence: TGCAGTGCTAGAGGGGCTGGCAGTTACTCCAGGGAGCTGTTTTTT. The encoded protein is CSARGAGSYSRELFF.

This clonotype was found many times. The chain links TRBV12-3 or TRBV12-4 to TRBJ2-3; maybe TRBD1 (6 bases). The V gene lost 4 bases and the J gene lost 3 bases, with 11 bases spanning the gap. This CDR3 comprises 14 residues. CDR3 in DNA: TGTGCCAGCAGTTCAATCGGACAGACAGATACGCAGTATTTT. Translation gives CASSSIGQTDTQYF.

The chain uses TRBV7-2 and TRBJ2-3, with 13 bases fitting TRBD2. Germline-derived CDR1 and CDR2 are SGHTA and FQGNSA. This CDR3 region has 18 residues. The trim removed 2 bases at V and 2 bases at J, leaving 7 bases unmatched. The CDR3 loop is CASSLPGLAGPSTDTQYF. The CDR3 DNA sequence: TGTGCCAGCAGCTTACCGGGACTAGCGGGGCCCTCCACAGATACGCAGTATTTT.

Comments on this clonotype: The junction and the germline gene differ at one end; a read error may be behind it. J is TRBJ2-2 and V is TRBV25-1; the D gene is possibly TRBD2 (5 bases). The CDR3 loop spans 16 amino acids. Germline CDR1 and CDR2: MGHDK and SYGVNS. The CDR3 DNA sequence: TGTGCCACCAGTTTTCAACGGCAGGAGGTGACCGGGGAGCTGTTTTTT. This encodes CATSFQRQEVTGELFF.

This clonotype has just a few counts. The gene calls are TRBV27 and TRBJ2-1; either TRBD1 or TRBD2 may fit D (5 bases each). V was shortened by 5 bases and J by 9 bases, with 23 bases between the two germline ends. Looked up from germline, CDR1 is MNHEY and CDR2 is SMNVEV (reference sequence). The CDR3 length is 16 residues. CDR3 in amino acids: CASSPLIERGVPEQFF. In DNA form, the CDR3 reads TGTGCCAGCAGTCCACTTATCGAAAGAGGGGTCCCTGAGCAGTTCTTC.

This chain links TRBV5-1 with TRBJ2-7, with D unclear. CDR3 length equals 13 residues. Trimming cost V 0 bases and J 3 bases, with 7 bases left between them. Germline lookup yields CDR1 SGHRS and CDR2 YFSETQ. The CDR3 reads CASSLVSGYEQYF. The CDR3 bases are TGCGCCAGCAGCTTGGTCTCGGGCTACGAGCAGTACTTC.

This clonotype was seen more than once but under ten times. V usage is TRBV12-3 or TRBV12-4 and J usage is TRBJ2-5; D is perhaps TRBD1 or TRBD2 (6 bases each). This CDR3 has 15 residues. Between the trimmed V and J ends, which lost 6 bases and 1 base, there was a span of 15 bases. CDR3 in amino acids: CASSYIGGTQETQYF. The CDR3 nucleotides are TGTGCCAGCAGCTACATAGGGGGGACCCAAGAGACCCAGTACTTC.